The present TCR beta chain was sequenced within a study of shared clonotypes between healthy human individuals. Produced via immunoSEQ multiplex PCR; TCRdb's table is partial and in-frame only. The sample carries some 490,000 clones, 81% recorded once. The V and J ends lost 5 bases and 4 bases respectively, with 10 bases between them. Germline V lookup: CDR1 SEHNR, CDR2 FQNEAQ (reference sequence). This CDR3 region has 13 residues. This clonotype originated in a woman aged 40 to 50 in good health. Some clones in this sample may be carry-over from other donors' samples. This chain uses TRBV7-9 with TRBJ2-3, with D unresolved. What was sequenced was PBMCs. CDR3 amino acids: CASSIEGSDTQYF. CDR3 DNA: TGTGCCAGCAGCATCGAAGGGTCAGATACGCAGTATTTT.